This T cell receptor (beta chain) was captured by sequencing in a study of molecular identifiers for immune sequencing clone quantification. Study observations and caveats: One cell's worth of spiked Jurkat TCR RNA was reportedly detectable among about a million naive cells.

Naive CD8 libraries came from about 19,000 to 1,100,000 sorted cells with 10%, 30% or 50% RNA. Generation of bulk TCR libraries relied on previously described methods and listed TCR primers. A single record per CDR3 protein comes from TCRdb applying MiXCR to the PCR reads. The sample includes hundreds of thousands of distinct CDR3 sequences, roughly a quarter of them seen just once. Worth noting for this clonotype: The antigen remains undetermined. Germline is not matched at one junction end, which may reflect a read error.

The CDR3 spans 15 residues. CDR1 and CDR2 (germline): MNHEY, SVGAGI. This chain uses TRBV6-5 with TRBJ2-7; 11 positions match TRBD1. Sequenced sample: naive CD8+ T cells from blood, with Jurkat cell RNA spiked in. This sample's subset: FACS-sorted CD8+CD4-CCR7+CD45RA+ naive T cells. This clonotype was obtained from a human donor in good health. Some libraries in this study had Jurkat cell RNA spiked in. The DNA for the CDR3 is TGTGCCAGCAGTTACCGGACAGGGGGCTCCTACGCGCAGTACTTC. It codes for CASSYRTGGSYAQYF.